Following are 8 T cell receptor beta chains from one sample sequenced in a study of T cell responses to AZD1222 COVID-19 vaccine. Some clones are missing from TCRdb's copy, which holds only in-frame ones; the method was immunoSEQ multiplex PCR. This table holds just under 150,000 clones, roughly 88% found once. Sequenced material: peripheral blood, taken 28 days after the second dose of the MenACWY control vaccine. The receptors originated from an adult who received the MenACWY meningococcal vaccine as a control.

V usage is TRBV24-1 and J usage is TRBJ2-1, with TRBD2 matching 16 bases. The V and J ends lost 4 bases and 8 bases, in that order; junction bases with no gene match: 7. From germline, CDR1 is KGHDR and CDR2 SFDVKD. This CDR3 has 17 amino acids. The CDR3 protein is CATSDPGLAGGKDEQFF. The CDR3 nucleotides read TGTGCCACCAGTGACCCGGGACTAGCGGGGGGGAAGGATGAGCAGTTCTTC.

The chain links TRBV5-6 to TRBJ2-5, with TRBD1 identical over 8 bases. V lost 3 bases and J lost 5; bases outside the gene matches: 3. The CDR3 runs 13 residues. Germline assignment: CDR1 SGHDT and CDR2 YYEEEE. CDR3: CASSSRGRETQYF. Written as DNA, the CDR3 is TGTGCCAGCAGCTCCAGGGGGCGGGAGACCCAGTACTTC.

The chain joins TRBV4-3 to TRBJ1-5; D may be TRBD1 (5 bases). CDR1 is LGHNA, CDR2 YSLEER, per germline. V was shortened by 11 bases and J by 4 bases, with 9 bases between the two germline ends. CDR3 length: 11 residues. The DNA of the CDR3 is TGCGCCCCTTGGGGGAATCAGCCCCAGCATTTT. Translating it yields CAPWGNQPQHF.

This clone was detected once. The chain links TRBV10-3 to TRBJ1-1; TRBD1 is a possible D gene (6 bases). This CDR3 region has 17 residues. V was pared by 4 bases and J by 0 bases, with 18 bases between. CDR1 ENHRY and CDR2 SYGVKD come from the germline V gene. CDR3 nucleotide sequence: TGTGCCATCAGTGGGACAGCAACGCCAATTATGAACACTGAAGCTTTCTTT. Encoded protein: CAISGTATPIMNTEAFF.

J is TRBJ2-3 and V is TRBV24-1; no reliable D call. CDR3 size: 16 residues. Germline V gene sequence: CDR1 KGHDR, CDR2 SFDVKD. The V end lost 2 bases, the J end lost 4 bases, and 15 bases lay between the germline ends. The CDR3 loop reads CATSDSTFRSADTQYF. The CDR3 DNA reads TGTGCCACCAGTGATTCCACATTTCGAAGCGCAGATACGCAGTATTTT.

The chain has TRBV30 and TRBJ2-1; D possibly corresponds to TRBD2 (5 bases). The V end was cut by 5 bases, the J end by 0 bases, with 11 bases between. CDR1 is GTSNPN and CDR2 is SVGIG in the germline V gene (reference sequence). The CDR3 runs 14 residues. CDR3 coding DNA: TGTGCCTGGGACGCGGGCGGCTCCTACAATGAGCAGTTCTTC. It is translated as CAWDAGGSYNEQFF. Variable domain in full (rest from reference TRBV30 and TRBJ2-1): SQTIHQWPATLVQPVGSPLSLECTVEGTSNPNLYWYRQAAGRGLQLLFYSVGIGQISSEVPQNLSASRPQDRQFILSSKKLLLSDSGFYLCAWDAGGSYNEQFFGPGTRLTVL.

This rearrangement joins TRBV7-2 to TRBJ2-1; D is unresolved. From germline, CDR1 is SGHTA and CDR2 FQGNSA. Trimming shortened V by 6 bases and J by 7 bases, and 16 bases separated the two germline ends. This CDR3 has 14 amino acids. The CDR3 sequence is CASRDPGRANEQFF. The CDR3 DNA sequence: TGTGCCAGCAGGGACCCAGGTAGGGCGAATGAGCAGTTCTTC.

The chain carries TRBV11-2 and TRBJ1-6, with D perhaps TRBD1 (6 bases). The CDR3 consists of 15 residues. Germline V gene data show CDR1 as SGHAT and CDR2 as FQNNGV. V was trimmed by 3 bases and J by 7 bases, leaving 13 bases between them. The chain's CDR3 is CASSFEDRKNSPLHF. The CDR3 DNA is TGTGCCAGCAGCTTTGAGGACAGAAAAAATTCACCCCTCCACTTT.